The 14 T cell receptor beta chains given below trace back to one sample, sequenced in a study of T-cell reconstitution after alpha-beta-depleted transplantation in children. A TCRbeta library incorporating unique molecular identifiers was prepared. TCRdb re-derived calls from the PCR reads in MiXCR, one entry per CDR3 protein. The sample lists some 240,000 distinct CDR3 sequences, about 8.8% occurring once. The sequenced sample was PBMCs from the stem cell graft donor, obtained from the stem cell graft. These receptors originate from a human donor who donated a stem cell graft to a child with SCID.

At least ten counts were recorded for this clonotype. The CDR3 here is CASSPETGYGYTF. CDR3 sequence (DNA): TGCGCCAGCAGCCCGGAGACAGGCTATGGCTACACCTTC. The J gene is TRBJ1-2, the V gene TRBV5-1; D may be TRBD1 (6 bases). This CDR3 has 13 amino acids. Per germline, CDR1 SGHRS and CDR2 YFSETQ. V lost 4 bases and J lost 4, with 11 bases in between.

Comments on this clonotype: This may come from a read error, since a much larger clone is one base off. The chain combines TRBV11-2 with TRBJ2-7, with 8 bases identical to TRBD1. Germline V gene lookup returns CDR1 SGHAT and CDR2 FQNNGV. This CDR3 comprises 14 residues. DNA for the CDR3: TGTGCCAGCAGCGCCCCAAGGACAGGGTACGAGCAGTCCTTC. It codes for CASSAPRTGYEQSF.

This clonotype came up a few times. The V gene is TRBV4-3, the J gene TRBJ2-7, with D perhaps matching TRBD1 (6 bases). Trimming removed 4 bases at V and 1 base at J, with 17 bases between. Germline V gene sequence: CDR1 LGHNA, CDR2 YSLEER. The CDR3 contains 16 residues. CDR3 amino acids: CASSPATGQISYEQYF. DNA of the CDR3: TGCGCCAGCAGCCCCGCGACAGGCCAGATTTCCTACGAGCAGTACTTC.

This clonotype was seen ten or more times. The chain links TRBV4-1 to TRBJ2-5; D gene unclear. The CDR3 is 14 residues long. V lost 1 base to trimming and J lost 4 bases, with 10 bases between them. CDR1 is MGHRA and CDR2 is YSYEKL in the germline V gene. The CDR3 nucleotides are TGCGCCAGCAGCCAAGTCAGGAGAGGAGAGACCCAGTACTTC. This gives the protein CASSQVRRGETQYF.

The chain links TRBV6-1 to TRBJ1-2; D possibly corresponds to TRBD1 (6 bases). The ends were cut back, 3 bases at V and 7 bases at J, with 15 bases in the middle. In germline, CDR1 is MNHNS, CDR2 SASEGT. The CDR3 runs to 14 residues. In DNA form, the CDR3 reads TGTGCCAGCAGTGAGGCCCCAGGGGTTAGTGGCTACACCTTC. It specifies CASSEAPGVSGYTF.

This clonotype came up many times. CDR3 sequence reads: CASRKTVNYGYTF. DNA of the CDR3: TGTGCCAGCAGGAAAACAGTTAACTATGGCTACACCTTC. The chain recombines TRBV12-3 or TRBV12-4 with TRBJ1-2, with D unclear. The CDR3 is 13 amino acids. Trimming left V 6 bases short and J 1 base short, with 9 bases between.

This clonotype was observed many times. This chain joins TRBV27 and TRBJ2-3, with D hard to call. Trimming pared 1 base from V and 0 bases from J, leaving 11 bases between. CDR1 and CDR2 from the germline V gene are MNHEY and SMNVEV (reference sequence). The CDR3 loop spans 16 amino acids. This chain's CDR3 is CASSLWSASSTDTQYF. The CDR3 DNA reads as TGTGCCAGCAGTTTATGGTCGGCCTCTAGCACAGATACGCAGTATTTT.

This clonotype was observed at least ten times. The rearrangement joins TRBV5-1 to TRBJ1-1; a possible D gene is TRBD1 (5 bases). CDR3 size: 14 residues. The ends were cut back, 2 bases at V and 1 base at J, with 9 bases in the middle. Germline lookup yields CDR1 SGHRS and CDR2 YFSETQ. CDR3 in DNA: TGCGCCAGCAGCTTCCGACAGCCGAACACTGAAGCTTTCTTT. Encoded protein: CASSFRQPNTEAFF.

This clonotype was observed at least ten times. This chain uses TRBV20-1 with TRBJ2-7; D unclear. The CDR3 is 13 residues long. V was pared by 1 base and J by 1 base, with 8 bases between. CDR1 and CDR2 from the germline V gene are DFQATT and SNEGSKA (reference sequence). CDR3 sequence (DNA): TGCAGTGCTAGAGTCCCGGGTTCCTACGAGCAGTACTTC. Translated: CSARVPGSYEQYF.

This clonotype was seen at least ten times. This chain links TRBV12-3 or TRBV12-4 with TRBJ2-3; 7 bases agree with TRBD1. CDR3 length: 12 residues. The J segment lost 10 bases and the V segment lost 4 bases, leaving 5 bases of the junction unmatched. CDR3 in DNA: TGTGCCAGCAGTTCGACCCAGGGGGCGCAGTATTTT. This gives the protein CASSSTQGAQYF.

This clonotype has only a few counts. The rearrangement uses TRBV20-1 and TRBJ1-1, with D perhaps matching TRBD1 (5 bases). The V end lost 6 bases, the J end lost 5 bases, and 22 bases lay between the germline ends. This CDR3 is 15 amino acids long. Germline V gene data show CDR1 as DFQATT and CDR2 as SNEGSKA (reference sequence). This chain's CDR3 is CSASPMGRGGTEAFF. CDR3 nucleotide sequence: TGCAGTGCCAGCCCCATGGGACGGGGGGGGACTGAAGCTTTCTTT.

This clonotype was counted ten times or more. The gene calls are TRBV10-3 and TRBJ2-5; tentatively, D is TRBD1 (6 bases). V gave up 8 bases and J gave up 1 base, with 8 bases separating them. There are 12 residues in the CDR3. Per the germline V gene, CDR1 is ENHRY and CDR2 is SYGVKD. For the CDR3, the DNA is TGTGCCATCGGACAGAGCCAAGAGACCCAGTACTTC. Protein: CAIGQSQETQYF.

This clonotype was seen repeatedly, ten times or more. The chain employs TRBV6-5 and TRBJ2-3, with 10 bases that match TRBD1. V lost 0 bases, J lost 4 bases, and 4 bases stayed unmatched. Germline CDR1 reads MNHEY; CDR2 reads SVGAGI. The CDR3 spans 16 residues. The CDR3 DNA reads as TGTGCCAGCAGTTACTCGGGACAGGGGAGCGCAGATACGCAGTATTTT. Protein product: CASSYSGQGSADTQYF.

The gene calls are TRBV7-9 and TRBJ1-2; 12 bases align to TRBD1. Trimming removed 2 bases from V and 7 bases from J; junction bases left unmatched: 2. The CDR3 runs 14 residues. Per germline, CDR1 SEHNR and CDR2 FQNEAQ (reference sequence). CDR3 DNA: TGTGCCAGCAGCTTAAGGGACAGGGGGCCTGGCTACACCTTC. Translated, it gives CASSLRDRGPGYTF. Using reference TRBV7-9 and TRBJ1-2 for the parts outside the CDR3, the full variable domain is DTGVSQNPRHKITKRGQNVTFRCDPISEHNRLYWYRQTLGQGPEFLTYFQNEAQLEKSRLLSDRFSAERPKGSFSTLEIQRTEQGDSAMYLCASSLRDRGPGYTFGSGTRLTVV.